The 25 T cell receptor beta chains listed next were all sequenced from one sample in a study of T-cell reconstitution after alpha-beta-depleted transplantation in children. Molecular barcoding with unique molecular identifiers was used for the TCRbeta library. MiXCR was run by TCRdb on the PCR reads, yielding one entry per CDR3 protein. The table records 300,000 to 400,000 distinct CDR3 sequences, roughly 17% of them present only once. The material sequenced was PBMCs, mostly from graft donor cells, taken 360 days after TCRalphabeta/CD19-depleted stem cell transplant. The receptors here all came from a male patient between 2 and 10 years old who had a stem cell transplant for acute lymphoblastic leukemia, so the T cells may come from the graft donor.

This clonotype was counted between two and nine times. A much larger clonotype is one base distant, so this may be a read error. The CDR3 DNA reads as TGTGCCAGCAGTTACACAGGGAGGGAGACCCAGTACTTC. The encoded protein is CASSYTGRETQYF. The chain carries TRBV6-5 and TRBJ2-5; D is tentatively TRBD1 or TRBD2 (6 bases each). The V gene's germline CDR1 is MNHEY and CDR2 SVGAGI. CDR3 length equals 13 residues. Trimming shortened V by 2 bases and J by 5 bases, and 9 bases separated the two germline ends.

A few counts support this clonotype. This rearrangement joins TRBV5-1 to TRBJ2-2, with 9 nucleotides matching TRBD1. CDR1 and CDR2 from the germline V gene are SGHRS and YFSETQ. V lost 5 bases to trimming and J lost 4 bases; unmatched junction nucleotides: 3. The CDR3 contains 14 residues. Here the CDR3 reads CASRRTGVTGELFF. The CDR3 DNA is TGCGCCAGCAGGAGGACAGGGGTCACCGGGGAGCTGTTTTTT.

This clonotype was seen only once. The V gene is TRBV24-1, the J gene TRBJ2-1; 13 bases line up with TRBD2. This CDR3 contains 17 residues. V dropped 5 bases and J dropped 6; count of bases not matched to a gene: 9. Germline V gene sequence: CDR1 KGHDR, CDR2 SFDVKD. CDR3 in DNA: TGTGCCACCAGTGGATCACGAGGACTAGCGGGAGTCAATGAGCAGTTCTTC. This translates into CATSGSRGLAGVNEQFF.

This clonotype was recorded at least ten times. This chain links TRBV10-3 with TRBJ2-1, with unresolved D. Germline V gene data show CDR1 as ENHRY and CDR2 as SYGVKD. V was shortened by 3 bases and J by 7 bases, with 7 bases between the two germline ends. This CDR3 spans 12 amino acids. In DNA form, the CDR3 reads TGTGCCATCAGTGACCTCGGTAATGAGCAGTTCTTC. It codes for CAISDLGNEQFF.

This chain links TRBV11-2 with TRBJ2-3; 15 positions agree with TRBD2. Germline CDR1 reads SGHAT; CDR2 reads FQNNGV. V shed 3 bases and J 3 bases; nucleotides not matched to a gene: 13. The CDR3 length is 20 residues. This chain's CDR3 is CASSFTGLAGTSGRTDTQYF. For the CDR3, the DNA is TGTGCCAGCAGCTTTACAGGGCTCGCCGGGACTAGCGGGAGGACAGATACGCAGTATTTT.

This clonotype was seen a few times. The V and J genes are TRBV18 and TRBJ1-2; D remains ambiguous. The germline V gene encodes CDR1 KGHSH and CDR2 LQKENI. Between the trimmed V and J ends, which lost 6 bases and 8 bases, there was a span of 10 bases. CDR3 length: 11 amino acids. As DNA, the CDR3 is TGTGCCAGCTCTGCCAGGAACGGCTACACCTTC. This gives the protein CASSARNGYTF.

This clonotype was detected ten times or more. V is TRBV14 and J is TRBJ2-3; no firm D call. This CDR3 spans 15 amino acids. V lost 8 bases and J lost 3, with 18 bases in between. Germline V gene data show CDR1 as SGHDN and CDR2 as FVKESK. CDR3 DNA sequence: TGTGCCAGCTCCGCGAGGCGAAGTGGAACAGATACGCAGTATTTT. It specifies CASSARRSGTDTQYF.

This clonotype has only a few counts. The CDR3 region is CASSQDRTGGEPQETQYF. CDR3 sequence (DNA): TGTGCCAGCAGCCAAGACCGGACTGGCGGGGAGCCGCAAGAGACCCAGTACTTC. V usage is TRBV3-1 and J usage is TRBJ2-5; weak D call: TRBD2 (6 bases). The CDR3 contains 18 residues. Germline V gene lookup returns CDR1 LGHDT and CDR2 YNNKEL (reference sequence). V lost 0 bases and J lost 2, with 19 bases in between.

The rearrangement uses TRBV20-1 and TRBJ2-1; 13 bases fit TRBD2. Germline V gene sequence: CDR1 DFQATT, CDR2 SNEGSKA (reference sequence). The CDR3 spans 15 residues. V shed 6 bases and J 3 bases; nucleotides not matched to a gene: 5. The CDR3 reads CSAVGLAGIYNEQFF. CDR3 coding DNA: TGCAGTGCAGTGGGACTAGCGGGAATCTACAATGAGCAGTTCTTC.

This rearrangement joins TRBV28 to TRBJ2-4, with 11 bases identical to TRBD2. This CDR3 has 18 amino acids. Germline assignment: CDR1 MDHEN and CDR2 SYDVKM. J was trimmed by 0 bases and V by 3 bases; bases with no gene match: 7. CDR3 sequence (DNA): TGTGCCAGCAGTTTCCGGGGACTAGCGGTCAGAGCCAAAAACATTCAGTACTTC. The encoded protein is CASSFRGLAVRAKNIQYF. Based on the CDR3 plus reference TRBV28 and TRBJ2-4, the full variable domain is DVKVTQSSRYLVKRTGEKVFLECVQDMDHENMFWYRQDPGLGLRLIYFSYDVKMKEKGDIPEGYSVSREKKERFSLILESASTNQTSMYLCASSFRGLAVRAKNIQYFGAGTRLSVL.

This clonotype was found many times. The J gene is TRBJ2-1, the V gene TRBV20-1; 9 nucleotides line up with TRBD2. Looked up from germline, CDR1 is DFQATT and CDR2 is SNEGSKA (reference sequence). This CDR3 contains 16 residues. The junction had 12 bases not matched to a gene; V was cut back by 2 bases and J by 7 bases. The CDR3 protein is CSARPLRGRAPNEQFF. The DNA of the CDR3 is TGCAGTGCTAGACCCCTGCGCGGGAGGGCACCAAATGAGCAGTTCTTC.

This clonotype has a handful of counts. The gene calls are TRBV5-1 and TRBJ2-1; TRBD1 or TRBD2 may be the D gene (5 bases each). The CDR3 contains 13 residues. V gave up 2 bases and J gave up 10 bases, with 13 bases separating them. CDR1 and CDR2 from the germline V gene are SGHRS and YFSETQ. CDR3 sequence reads: CASSFEPWGEQFF. The CDR3 DNA reads as TGCGCCAGCAGCTTCGAGCCTTGGGGGGAGCAGTTCTTC.

The rearrangement uses TRBV10-3 and TRBJ2-1; the D is unclear. This CDR3 region has 16 residues. Trimming pared 2 bases from V and 3 bases from J, leaving 14 bases between. Germline V gives CDR1 ENHRY, CDR2 SYGVKD. The DNA of the CDR3 is TGTGCCATCAGTGAGGGTCGGCATAGTGGCTACAATGAGCAGTTCTTC. Its translation is CAISEGRHSGYNEQFF.

This clonotype has ten or more counts. The V and J genes are TRBV28 and TRBJ2-3; TRBD2 agrees at 7 bases. The V segment lost 7 bases and the J segment 6 bases; nucleotides outside the gene matches: 22. CDR3 length: 18 amino acids. Per germline, CDR1 MDHEN and CDR2 SYDVKM. The DNA for the CDR3 is TGTGCCAGCACGGGATTTCCGGGGGGAGCTGGCACAGATGATACGCAGTATTTT. This sequence encodes CASTGFPGGAGTDDTQYF.

V is TRBV4-1 and J is TRBJ2-7; D gene ambiguous. Germline V gives CDR1 MGHRA, CDR2 YSYEKL. Trimming removed 0 bases from V and 7 bases from J, with 10 bases in between. The CDR3 is 13 amino acids. This CDR3 reads CASSQDWGPEQYF. The DNA of the CDR3 is TGCGCCAGCAGCCAAGACTGGGGTCCTGAGCAGTACTTC.

The J gene is TRBJ2-7, the V gene TRBV7-9; D is perhaps TRBD2 (6 bases). The CDR3 is made up of 13 amino acids. Germline CDR1 SEHNR, CDR2 FQNEAQ (reference sequence). V shed 4 bases and J shed 3 bases, with 10 bases lying between them. The CDR3 DNA reads as TGTGCCAGCAGCTCGGGACTTATCTACGAGCAGTACTTC. It is translated as CASSSGLIYEQYF.

There are a few counts of this clonotype. V and J are TRBV10-3 and TRBJ2-7; the match to TRBD2 covers 8 bases. The CDR3 has 17 amino acids. Germline CDR1 ENHRY, CDR2 SYGVKD. V was pared by 3 bases and J by 3 bases, with 13 bases of the junction left unmatched. The CDR3 sequence: CAISDRLAFGVDYEQYF. CDR3 DNA: TGTGCCATCAGTGACAGACTAGCGTTTGGTGTGGACTACGAGCAGTACTTC.

This sequence joins TRBV5-1 and TRBJ2-3; D possibly corresponds to TRBD1 (6 bases). There are 14 residues in the CDR3. The germline CDR1 and CDR2 sequences are SGHRS and YFSETQ. V was pared by 4 bases and J by 2 bases, with 11 bases between. CDR3 region: CASSNWDNTDTQYF. CDR3 nucleotides: TGCGCCAGCAGCAACTGGGACAACACAGATACGCAGTATTTT.

This clonotype was detected only a few times. The V gene is TRBV4-3, the J gene TRBJ2-6; unclear D gene. Trimming cost V 0 bases and J 4 bases, with 10 bases left between them. The CDR3 sequence is 16 residues long. In germline, CDR1 is LGHNA, CDR2 YSLEER. CDR3 loop: CASSQDYALGANVLTF. In nucleotides, the CDR3 is TGCGCCAGCAGCCAAGATTACGCGTTGGGGGCCAACGTCCTGACTTTC.

The chain couples TRBV30 to TRBJ2-5; D perhaps matches TRBD1 (7 bases). Trimming removed 4 bases at V and 5 bases at J, with 14 bases between. The germline CDR1 and CDR2 sequences are GTSNPN and SVGIG (reference sequence). The CDR3 is made up of 13 amino acids. The CDR3 spells CAWNLQGRETQYF. CDR3 DNA: TGTGCCTGGAACCTACAGGGGAGGGAGACCCAGTACTTC.

This clonotype was detected many times. The chain carries TRBV7-9 and TRBJ2-2; D is uncertain. Germline loops: CDR1 SEHNR, CDR2 FQNEAQ (reference sequence). Trimming removed 2 bases from V and 0 bases from J, with 7 bases in between. This CDR3 has 15 amino acids. The CDR3 is CASSLLAANTGELFF. For the CDR3, the DNA is TGTGCCAGCAGCTTACTGGCAGCGAACACCGGGGAGCTGTTTTTT.

For this clonotype: The junction does not match germline at one end; this may be a read error. The chain is built from TRBV12-3 or TRBV12-4 and TRBJ2-1; tentative D call: TRBD1 (6 bases). The CDR3 has 14 amino acids. CDR3 DNA: TGTGCCAGCACCTGGGGGACACAATACAATGAGCGGTTCTTC. Translating gives CASTWGTQYNERFF.

This rearrangement joins TRBV29-1 to TRBJ1-4, with a tentative D call TRBD1 (5 bases). Germline V gives CDR1 SQVTM, CDR2 ANQGSEA. V was clipped by 7 bases and J by 5 bases, with 14 bases between them. CDR3 length: 13 residues. The CDR3 sequence is CSALGGQNEKLFF. CDR3 nucleotides: TGCAGCGCCCTAGGCGGACAAAATGAAAAACTGTTTTTT.

This clonotype was seen more than once but under ten times. The chain links TRBV5-1 to TRBJ2-1; the match to TRBD2 covers 8 bases. CDR1 and CDR2 from the germline V gene are SGHRS and YFSETQ. The CDR3 extends over 18 amino acids. V shed 4 bases and J 1 base; nucleotides not matched to a gene: 13. CDR3 protein: CASSVLILSGISYNEQFF. The CDR3 DNA reads as TGCGCCAGCAGCGTACTCATCCTTAGCGGGATATCCTACAATGAGCAGTTCTTC.

This clonotype was recorded many times. V gene TRBV27 combines with J gene TRBJ2-1; 13 bases line up with TRBD2. The CDR3 spans 18 residues. V was pared by 2 bases and J by 0 bases, with 4 bases of the junction left unmatched. Looked up from germline, CDR1 is MNHEY and CDR2 is SMNVEV (reference sequence). CDR3 DNA: TGTGCCAGCAGTTTACGCGGACTAGCGGGAGCCTCCTACAATGAGCAGTTCTTC. As protein: CASSLRGLAGASYNEQFF.